A selection of T cell receptor beta chains follows, all from one sample in a study of T cells after yellow fever vaccination. One entry per CDR3 protein results from TCRdb running MiXCR on the 5' RACE reads. Of roughly 400,000 distinct CDR3 sequences in the sample, around 20% were seen once. The sequencing used PBMCs, collected before the yellow fever booster vaccination. The receptors originated from a man younger than 35 who received the YFV17D yellow fever vaccine. Both conserved end residues are part of each CDR3. The order of the fields is V gene, D gene, J gene, clone size, CDR3 protein, CDR3 DNA. A D gene is named only where the DNA matches it firmly. Clone size is given for some rows only: seen once, a few or many times, or a class if the clone is expanded.

>TRBV7-2|.|TRBJ1-4|.
CASSLAPLGVYEKLFF
TGTGCCAGCAGCTTAGCGCCGCTGGGGGTGTATGAAAAACTGTTTTTT
>TRBV10-3|TRBD2|TRBJ2-7|few
CAISAGGFYYEQYF
TGTGCCATCTCCGCGGGGGGGTTTTACTACGAGCAGTACTTC
>TRBV20-1|.|TRBJ2-1|few
CSAPGASGHNEQFF
TGCAGTGCTCCCGGAGCGAGCGGCCACAATGAGCAGTTCTTC
>TRBV7-2|.|TRBJ2-3|.
CASSPSSGTDTQYF
TGTGCCAGCAGCCCTTCGAGCGGGACAGATACGCAGTATTTT
>TRBV6-5|.|TRBJ1-4|.
CASRPVRTGEKLFF
TGTGCCAGCAGGCCCGTCCGGACGGGTGAAAAACTGTTTTTT
>TRBV18|.|TRBJ1-2|.
CASSGSGPRGYTF
TGTGCCAGCTCAGGATCGGGACCCAGGGGCTACACCTTC
>TRBV5-4|TRBD1|TRBJ2-3|.
CASSWGQGWTDTQYF
TGTGCCAGCAGCTGGGGACAGGGTTGGACAGATACGCAGTATTTT
>TRBV5-1|TRBD1|TRBJ1-1|many
CASSLQGANTEAFF
TGTGCCAGCAGCTTACAGGGGGCGAACACTGAAGCTTTCTTT
>TRBV7-9|TRBD1|TRBJ1-2|many
CASSYPDRPHGYTF
TGTGCCAGCAGCTACCCGGACAGGCCCCATGGCTACACCTTC
>TRBV6-5|TRBD1|TRBJ1-2|.
CASSYSRDSYGYTF
TGTGCCAGCAGTTACTCGAGGGACAGCTATGGCTACACCTTC
>TRBV11-3|.|TRBJ2-2|.
CASSLSTAGELFF
TGTGCCAGCAGCTTATCTACTGCCGGGGAGCTGTTTTTT
>TRBV7-2|TRBD2|TRBJ2-7|many
CASSLASGGAYEQYF
TGTGCCAGCAGCTTGGCTAGCGGGGGGGCTTACGAGCAGTACTTC
>TRBV5-1|.|TRBJ1-5|.
CASSLGQVNQPQHF
TGCGCCAGCAGCTTGGGTCAGGTTAATCAGCCCCAGCATTTT
>TRBV20-1|TRBD2|TRBJ2-3|.
CSASGRGSTDTQYF
TGCAGTGCTAGTGGGCGGGGGAGCACAGATACGCAGTATTTT
>TRBV6-2/TRBV6-3|.|TRBJ2-6|.
CAPRVQRANVLTF
TGTGCCCCTCGAGTTCAAAGGGCCAACGTCCTGACTTTC
>TRBV19|.|TRBJ2-7|.
CASSAGGVPYYEQYF
TGTGCCAGTAGTGCTGGCGGGGTCCCTTACTACGAGCAGTACTTC
>TRBV29-1|.|TRBJ2-7|few
CSVGTLGGNEQYF
TGCAGCGTTGGGACGCTCGGCGGCAACGAGCAGTACTTC
>TRBV12-3/TRBV12-4|.|TRBJ1-2|few
CASSLPDNYGYTF
TGTGCCAGCAGTTTACCGGACAACTATGGCTACACCTTC
>TRBV4-1|TRBD1|TRBJ1-2|few
CASSLGQEGYGYTF
TGCGCCAGCAGCCTCGGACAGGAGGGCTATGGCTACACCTTC
>TRBV5-1|.|TRBJ2-3|.
CASSLVGRLDTQYF
TGCGCCAGCAGCTTGGTGGGTAGATTAGATACGCAGTATTTT
>TRBV10-3|.|TRBJ2-7|.
CAISESQQSYEQYF
TGTGCCATCAGTGAGTCGCAGCAGTCCTACGAGCAGTACTTC
>TRBV12-3/TRBV12-4|TRBD1|TRBJ2-7|.
CASSYTGAYEQYF
TGTGCCAGCAGCTACACAGGGGCCTACGAGCAGTACTTC
>TRBV5-1|.|TRBJ2-5|.
CASHKNDRQTYQETQYF
TGCGCCAGCCATAAGAACGACCGACAGACTTACCAAGAGACCCAGTACTTC
>TRBV9|TRBD1|TRBJ1-2|.
CASSVTGTENYGYTF
TGTGCCAGCAGCGTAACGGGGACAGAGAACTATGGCTACACCTTC
>TRBV11-2|TRBD1|TRBJ2-7|few
CASSQPGQGVYEQYF
TGTGCCAGCAGCCAACCGGGACAGGGGGTCTACGAGCAGTACTTC
>TRBV7-2|.|TRBJ2-1|few
CASSPSFYNEQFF
TGTGCCAGCAGCCCGTCGTTCTACAATGAGCAGTTCTTC
>TRBV6-5|TRBD1|TRBJ1-2|few
CASSYYSTWDSAGNYGYTF
TGTGCCAGCAGTTACTACTCGACCTGGGACAGCGCGGGGAACTATGGCTACACCTTC
>TRBV24-1|.|TRBJ2-3|.
CATSENYFGGTDTQYF
TGTGCCACCAGTGAGAACTATTTCGGGGGTACAGATACGCAGTATTTT
>TRBV5-1|TRBD1|TRBJ1-2|few
CASSLRDRSSVGYTF
TGCGCCAGCAGCTTGCGGGACAGATCCTCTGTTGGCTACACCTTC
>TRBV6-5|.|TRBJ2-2|.
CASRVRGAGELFF
TGTGCCAGCAGAGTCAGGGGCGCCGGGGAGCTGTTTTTT
>TRBV28|.|TRBJ2-5|.
CASQRGETQYF
TGTGCCAGTCAAAGGGGGGAGACCCAGTACTTC
>TRBV18|TRBD1|TRBJ2-5|.
CASSPMDREETQYF
TGTGCCAGCTCACCCATGGACAGGGAAGAGACCCAGTACTTC
>TRBV7-2|TRBD1|TRBJ1-6|.
CASTQLQGANSPLHF
TGTGCCAGCACCCAATTACAGGGGGCTAACTCACCCCTCCACTTT
>TRBV12-3/TRBV12-4|.|TRBJ1-1|.
CASRLQGEAFF
TGTGCCAGCAGGCTACAGGGAGAAGCTTTCTTT
>TRBV5-5|.|TRBJ2-3|.
CASSFSASRDTQYF
TGTGCCAGCAGTTTTAGCGCCTCCCGGGATACGCAGTATTTT
>TRBV6-5|.|TRBJ2-1|.
CASSYGEGGPLSSYNEQFF
TGTGCCAGCAGTTACGGAGAGGGGGGGCCTCTGAGCTCCTACAATGAGCAGTTCTTC
>TRBV29-1|.|TRBJ2-5|many
CSVEGREGETQYF
TGCAGCGTTGAAGGGCGCGAGGGAGAGACCCAGTACTTC
>TRBV10-3|.|TRBJ2-5|.
CAISEPGLETQYF
TGTGCCATCAGTGAGCCTGGGCTCGAGACCCAGTACTTC
>TRBV12-3/TRBV12-4|TRBD1|TRBJ2-3|many
CASRGTGTSTDTQYF
TGTGCCAGCAGGGGGACAGGGACTAGCACAGATACGCAGTATTTT
>TRBV28|TRBD2|TRBJ2-3|.
CASRSGGATDTQYF
TGTGCCAGCCGAAGCGGGGGGGCCACAGATACGCAGTATTTT
>TRBV4-1|.|TRBJ1-3|.
CASSITTGASGNTIYF
TGCGCCAGCAGCATAACTACAGGTGCTTCTGGAAACACCATATATTTT
>TRBV28|TRBD1|TRBJ2-3|.
CANSRTGGTDTQYF
TGTGCCAACTCCCGGACAGGGGGCACAGATACGCAGTATTTT
>TRBV7-2|.|TRBJ1-3|many
CASSLVGNTIYF
TGTGCCAGCAGCTTAGTAGGAAACACCATATATTTT
>TRBV21-1|.|TRBJ1-2|.
CASSSGGRDGYTF
TGTGCCAGCAGCTCCGGGGGACGGGATGGCTACACCTTC
>TRBV29-1|TRBD1|TRBJ1-1|.
CSVILLGQGEPEAFF
TGCAGCGTTATCTTACTCGGGCAGGGGGAGCCTGAAGCTTTCTTT
>TRBV6-6|TRBD1|TRBJ1-2|.
CASESNRGRSGYTF
TGTGCCAGCGAATCGAACAGGGGGCGGAGTGGCTACACCTTC
>TRBV5-1|.|TRBJ2-3|many
CASSLATRSTDTQYF
TGCGCCAGCAGCTTGGCCACACGAAGCACAGATACGCAGTATTTT
>TRBV14|.|TRBJ2-5|few
CASSQLTQETQYF
TGTGCCAGCAGCCAACTGACCCAAGAGACCCAGTACTTC